This T cell receptor (beta chain) was retrieved from a study of blood T cell repertoires in COVID-19. Trimming left V 4 bases short and J 2 bases short, with 13 bases between. Germline values: CDR1 SQVTM, CDR2 ANQGSEA. This CDR3 is built from 14 residues. TCRdb's table, derived via immunoSEQ multiplex PCR, lists solely in-frame clones and lacks some. This table holds under 75,000 clones, almost 85% found once. Sequenced material: peripheral blood. This TCR came from a man aged 60 to 69 with COVID-19, enrolled during active disease. The rearrangement links TRBV29-1 to TRBJ2-3; D possibly corresponds to TRBD2 (5 bases). The CDR3 nucleotides read TGCAGCGTTGTGGTCGGAGGTTTCACAGATACGCAGTATTTT. This gives the protein CSVVVGGFTDTQYF.